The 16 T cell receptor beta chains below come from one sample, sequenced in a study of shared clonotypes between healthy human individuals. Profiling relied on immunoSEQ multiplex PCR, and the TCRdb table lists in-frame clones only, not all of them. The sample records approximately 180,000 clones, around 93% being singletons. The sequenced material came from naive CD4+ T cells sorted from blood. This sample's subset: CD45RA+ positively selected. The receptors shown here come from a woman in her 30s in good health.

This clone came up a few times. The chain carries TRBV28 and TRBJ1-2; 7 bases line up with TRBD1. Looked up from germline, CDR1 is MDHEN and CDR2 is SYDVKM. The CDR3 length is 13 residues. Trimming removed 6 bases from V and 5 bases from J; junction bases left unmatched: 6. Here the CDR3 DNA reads TGTGCCAGCAGAATCGGGACAGATTATGGCTACACCTTC. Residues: CASRIGTDYGYTF.

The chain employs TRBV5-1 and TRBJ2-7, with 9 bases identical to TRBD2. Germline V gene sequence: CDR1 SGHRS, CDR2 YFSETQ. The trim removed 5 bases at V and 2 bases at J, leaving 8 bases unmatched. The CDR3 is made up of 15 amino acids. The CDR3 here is CASSQTGTSTYEQYF. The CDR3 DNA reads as TGCGCCAGCAGTCAGACCGGGACTAGCACCTACGAGCAGTACTTC.

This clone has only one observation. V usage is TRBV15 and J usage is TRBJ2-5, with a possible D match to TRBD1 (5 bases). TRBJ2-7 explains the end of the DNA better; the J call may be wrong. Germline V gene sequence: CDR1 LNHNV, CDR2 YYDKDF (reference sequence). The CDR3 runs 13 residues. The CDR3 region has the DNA TGTGCCACCAGCAAAGGCAGGGCCTACGAGCAGTACTTC. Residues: CATSKGRAYEQYF.

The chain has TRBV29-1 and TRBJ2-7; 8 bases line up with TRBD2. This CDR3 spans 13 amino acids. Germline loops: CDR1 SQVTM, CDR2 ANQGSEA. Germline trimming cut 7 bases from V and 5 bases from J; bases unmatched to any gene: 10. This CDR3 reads CSAKLAGYDEQYF. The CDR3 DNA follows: TGCAGCGCCAAGCTAGCGGGCTACGACGAGCAGTACTTC.

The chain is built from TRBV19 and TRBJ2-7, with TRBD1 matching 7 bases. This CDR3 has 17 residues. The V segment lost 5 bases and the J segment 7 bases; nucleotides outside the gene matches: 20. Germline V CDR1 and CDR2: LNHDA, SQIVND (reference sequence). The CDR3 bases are TGTGCCAGTAGTGCCTCTAAGGGGGCGCTTTCTACACAGGAGCAGTACTTC. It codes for CASSASKGALSTQEQYF.

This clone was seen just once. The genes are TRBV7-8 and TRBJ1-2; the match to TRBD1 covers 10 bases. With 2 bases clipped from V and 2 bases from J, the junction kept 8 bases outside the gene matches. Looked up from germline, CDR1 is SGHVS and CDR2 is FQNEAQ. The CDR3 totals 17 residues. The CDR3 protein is CASSLTGTGVLNYGYTF. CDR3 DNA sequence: TGTGCCAGCAGCTTAACTGGGACAGGGGTATTGAACTATGGCTACACCTTC.

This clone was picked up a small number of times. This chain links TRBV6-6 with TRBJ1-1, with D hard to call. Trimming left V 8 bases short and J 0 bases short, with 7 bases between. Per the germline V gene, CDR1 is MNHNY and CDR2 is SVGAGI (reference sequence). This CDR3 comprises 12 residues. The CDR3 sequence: CASGRMNTEAFF. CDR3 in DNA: TGTGCCAGCGGGCGTATGAACACTGAAGCTTTCTTT.

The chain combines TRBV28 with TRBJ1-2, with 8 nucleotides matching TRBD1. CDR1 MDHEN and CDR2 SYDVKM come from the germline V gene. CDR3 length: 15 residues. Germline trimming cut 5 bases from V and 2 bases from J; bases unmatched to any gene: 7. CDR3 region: CASSILTGANYGYTF. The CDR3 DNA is TGTGCCAGCAGTATTCTGACAGGGGCAAACTATGGCTACACCTTC.

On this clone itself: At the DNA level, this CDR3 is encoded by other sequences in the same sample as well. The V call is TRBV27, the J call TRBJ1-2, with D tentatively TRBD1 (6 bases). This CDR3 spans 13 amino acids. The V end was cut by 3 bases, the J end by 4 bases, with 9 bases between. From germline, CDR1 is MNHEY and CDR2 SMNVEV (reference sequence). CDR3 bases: TGTGCCAGCAGTTTGACAGGATCCTATGGCTACACCTTC. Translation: CASSLTGSYGYTF.

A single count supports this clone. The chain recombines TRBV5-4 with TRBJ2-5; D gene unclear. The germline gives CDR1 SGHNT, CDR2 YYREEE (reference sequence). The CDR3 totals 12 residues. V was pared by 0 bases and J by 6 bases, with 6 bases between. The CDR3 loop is CASSLDGQTQYF. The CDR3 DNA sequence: TGTGCCAGCAGCTTGGACGGGCAGACCCAGTACTTC.

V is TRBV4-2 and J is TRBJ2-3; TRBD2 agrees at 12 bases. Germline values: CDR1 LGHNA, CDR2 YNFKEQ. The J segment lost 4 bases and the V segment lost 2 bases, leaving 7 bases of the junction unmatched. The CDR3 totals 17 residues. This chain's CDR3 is CASSQLTSGSLADTQYF. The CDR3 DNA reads TGTGCCAGCAGCCAATTGACTAGCGGGAGCTTGGCAGATACGCAGTATTTT.

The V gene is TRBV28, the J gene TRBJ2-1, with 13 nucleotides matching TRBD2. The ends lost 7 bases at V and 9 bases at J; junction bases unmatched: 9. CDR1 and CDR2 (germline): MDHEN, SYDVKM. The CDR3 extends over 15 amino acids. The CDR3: CASTETSGRYGEQFF. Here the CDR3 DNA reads TGTGCCAGCACCGAGACTAGCGGGAGGTACGGTGAGCAGTTCTTC.

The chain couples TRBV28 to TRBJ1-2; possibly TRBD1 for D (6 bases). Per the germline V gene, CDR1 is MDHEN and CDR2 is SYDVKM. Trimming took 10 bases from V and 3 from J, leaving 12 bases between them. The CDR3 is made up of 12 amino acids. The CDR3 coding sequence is TGTGCCATAAGGGGGGGCTACTATGGCTACACCTTC. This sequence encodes CAIRGGYYGYTF.

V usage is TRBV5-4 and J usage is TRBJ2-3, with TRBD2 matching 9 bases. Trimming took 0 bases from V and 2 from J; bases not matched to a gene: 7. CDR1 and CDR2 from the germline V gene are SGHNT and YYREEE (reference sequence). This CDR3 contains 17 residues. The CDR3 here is CASSLVVAGDPTDTQYF. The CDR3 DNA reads TGTGCCAGCAGCTTGGTGGTAGCGGGAGATCCCACAGATACGCAGTATTTT.

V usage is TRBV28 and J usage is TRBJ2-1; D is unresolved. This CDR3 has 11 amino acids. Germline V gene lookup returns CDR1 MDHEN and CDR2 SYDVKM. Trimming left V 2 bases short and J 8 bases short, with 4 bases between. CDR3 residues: CASSLGDEQFF. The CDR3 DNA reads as TGTGCCAGCAGTTTAGGCGATGAGCAGTTCTTC.

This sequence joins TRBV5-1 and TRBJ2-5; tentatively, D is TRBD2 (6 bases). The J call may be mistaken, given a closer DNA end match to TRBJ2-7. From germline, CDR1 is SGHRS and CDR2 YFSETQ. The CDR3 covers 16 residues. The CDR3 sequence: CASSLDTGTFLYEQYF. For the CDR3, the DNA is TGCGCCAGCAGTCTGGATACCGGGACTTTCTTATACGAGCAGTACTTC.